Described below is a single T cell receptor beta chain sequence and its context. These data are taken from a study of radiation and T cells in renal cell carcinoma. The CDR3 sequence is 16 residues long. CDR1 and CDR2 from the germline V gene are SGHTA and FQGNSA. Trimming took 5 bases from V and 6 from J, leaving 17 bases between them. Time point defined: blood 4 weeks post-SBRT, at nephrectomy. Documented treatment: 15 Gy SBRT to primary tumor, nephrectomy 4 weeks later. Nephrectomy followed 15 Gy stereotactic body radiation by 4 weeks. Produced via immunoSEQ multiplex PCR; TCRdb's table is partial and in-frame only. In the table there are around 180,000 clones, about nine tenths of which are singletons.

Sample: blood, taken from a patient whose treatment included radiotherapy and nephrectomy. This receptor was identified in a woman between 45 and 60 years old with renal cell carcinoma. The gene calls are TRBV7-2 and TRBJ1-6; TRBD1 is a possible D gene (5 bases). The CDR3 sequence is CASSPRTGQVNSPLHF. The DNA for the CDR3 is TGTGCCAGCAGCCCGCGAACAGGTCAAGTTAATTCACCCCTCCACTTT.